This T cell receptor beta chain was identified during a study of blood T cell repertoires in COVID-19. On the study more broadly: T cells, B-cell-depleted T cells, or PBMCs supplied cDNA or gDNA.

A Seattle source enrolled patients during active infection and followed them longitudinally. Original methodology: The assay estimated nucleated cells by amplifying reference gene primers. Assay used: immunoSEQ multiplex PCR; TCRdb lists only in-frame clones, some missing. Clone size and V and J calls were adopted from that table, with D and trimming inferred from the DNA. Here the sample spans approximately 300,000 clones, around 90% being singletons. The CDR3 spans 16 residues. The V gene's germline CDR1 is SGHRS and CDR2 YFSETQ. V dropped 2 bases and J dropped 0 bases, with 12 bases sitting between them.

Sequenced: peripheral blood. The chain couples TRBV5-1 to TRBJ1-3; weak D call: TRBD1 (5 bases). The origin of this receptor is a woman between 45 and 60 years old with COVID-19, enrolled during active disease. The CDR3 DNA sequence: TGCGCCAGCAGCTTAAGACAGACGAGCTCTGGAAACACCATATATTTT. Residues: CASSLRQTSSGNTIYF.